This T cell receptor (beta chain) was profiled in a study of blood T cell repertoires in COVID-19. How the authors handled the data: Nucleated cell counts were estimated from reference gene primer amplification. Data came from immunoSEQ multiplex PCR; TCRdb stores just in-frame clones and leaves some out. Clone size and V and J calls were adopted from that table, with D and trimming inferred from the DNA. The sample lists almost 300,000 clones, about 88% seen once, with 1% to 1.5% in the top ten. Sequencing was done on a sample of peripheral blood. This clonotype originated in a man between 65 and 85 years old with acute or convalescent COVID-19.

The chain's CDR3 is CATSDFGNTGELFF. CDR3 bases: TGTGCCACCAGTGATTTCGGGAACACCGGGGAGCTGTTTTTT. The chain joins TRBV24-1 to TRBJ2-2; D is ambiguous. The germline V gene has CDR1 KGHDR and CDR2 SFDVKD. V gave up 1 base and J gave up 1 base, with 3 bases separating them. This CDR3 is 14 amino acids long.